One sample yielded the 27 T cell receptor beta chains listed below, sequenced in a study of early T cells in non-severe SARS-CoV-2 infection (dated by TCRdb to about 2021). The library was produced with 5' RACE. The sample was run on a NextSeq 500. TCRdb reprocessed the public reads (quality trimming at Q25 with fastp, clone calling with MiXCR) and kept in-frame beta chains. Entries are consolidated by CDR3 protein sequence, retaining the most common genes and DNA. The sample table shows around 81,000 distinct CDR3 sequences, and 11% to 15% are seen once. Approximately 11% of the sample is in the top ten clones. The sample consisted of whole blood. These receptors all come from an adult who was a healthcare worker with PCR-confirmed SARS-CoV-2 infection or an uninfected control (not recorded which).

The chain combines TRBV29-1 with TRBJ1-2; weak D call: TRBD1 (6 bases). V shed 4 bases and J shed 8 bases, with 11 bases lying between them. Germline V gene lookup returns CDR1 SQVTM and CDR2 ANQGSEA. The CDR3 is made up of 11 amino acids. CDR3 nucleotides: TGCAGCGTTGTAACAGGGTTAGGCTACACCTTC. Translation gives CSVVTGLGYTF.

Many counts were recorded for this clonotype. The chain recombines TRBV7-2 with TRBJ2-1; no definite D call. V was clipped by 3 bases and J by 0 bases, with 12 bases between them. CDR3 length: 16 amino acids. Germline V gives CDR1 SGHTA, CDR2 FQGNSA. Here the CDR3 DNA reads TGTGCCAGCAGCTTGGCAAGACTTAGCTCCTACAATGAGCAGTTCTTC. This sequence encodes CASSLARLSSYNEQFF.

On this clonotype itself: The junction does not match germline at one end; this may be a read error. This chain joins TRBV7-9 and TRBJ2-1; D uncertain. The germline CDR1 and CDR2 sequences are SEHNR and FQNEAQ (reference sequence). This CDR3 is built from 12 residues. The CDR3 is CASRYSGGEQFF. CDR3 DNA sequence: TGTGCCAGCAGATATAGTGGTGGTGAGCAGTTCTTT.

This sequence joins TRBV20-1 and TRBJ1-4; tentative D call: TRBD1 (6 bases). CDR1 is DFQATT and CDR2 is SNEGSKA in the germline V gene (reference sequence). This CDR3 contains 13 residues. Deletions cut 6 bases from V and 4 bases from J, with 12 bases between. The CDR3 DNA reads TGCAGTGCCCCGAAGGACAGTAATGAAAAACTGTTTTTT. This gives the protein CSAPKDSNEKLFF.

This clonotype was seen only a few times. This chain connects TRBV4-3 to TRBJ1-1, with D possibly TRBD1 on 6 matching bases. Germline V gene data show CDR1 as LGHNA and CDR2 as YSLEER. V lost 3 bases and J lost 4, with 9 bases in between. This CDR3 spans 13 amino acids. The CDR3 is CASSHRGGTEAFF. CDR3 DNA: TGCGCCAGCAGCCACAGGGGAGGCACTGAAGCTTTCTTT.

The CDR3 bases are TGTGCCAGTAGTTCCCCAGGGCTCCATCAGCCCCAGCATTTT. Translated, it gives CASSSPGLHQPQHF. The V and J genes are TRBV19 and TRBJ1-5; tentatively, D is TRBD1 (5 bases). Trimming left V 5 bases short and J 5 bases short, with 13 bases between. Germline lookup yields CDR1 LNHDA and CDR2 SQIVND (reference sequence). The CDR3 runs to 14 residues.

This chain uses TRBV29-1 with TRBJ2-5; the match to TRBD1 covers 7 bases. This CDR3 comprises 15 residues. V was clipped by 0 bases and J by 2 bases; unmatched bases: 6. From germline, CDR1 is SQVTM and CDR2 ANQGSEA. The CDR3 region is CSVEDTGQVQETQYF. DNA of the CDR3: TGCAGCGTTGAAGACACTGGACAGGTGCAAGAGACCCAGTACTTC.

The chain is built from TRBV13 and TRBJ1-3; possibly TRBD1 for D (5 bases). V lost 5 bases to trimming and J lost 6 bases, with 8 bases between them. The CDR3 contains 12 residues. From germline, CDR1 is PRHDT and CDR2 FYEKMQ (reference sequence). The CDR3 is CASSVRENTIYF. The CDR3 nucleotides are TGTGCCAGCAGCGTCAGGGAAAACACCATATATTTT.

J is TRBJ1-2 and V is TRBV7-9; D not resolved. With 1 base removed from V and 4 bases from J, the gap between germline ends came to 10 bases. CDR3 length: 14 amino acids. Per the germline V gene, CDR1 is SEHNR and CDR2 is FQNEAQ (reference sequence). CDR3 in amino acids: CASSLDPHSYGYTF. The CDR3 DNA is TGTGCCAGCAGCTTAGATCCCCACAGCTATGGCTACACCTTC.

This clonotype occurred many times. V is TRBV5-6 and J is TRBJ1-1; D unresolved. The CDR3 contains 14 residues. Germline lookup yields CDR1 SGHDT and CDR2 YYEEEE. Trimming cost V 4 bases and J 2 bases, with 12 bases left between them. The CDR3 sequence: CASSPVVGNTEAFF. The CDR3 DNA follows: TGTGCCAGCAGCCCAGTGGTTGGCAACACTGAAGCTTTCTTT.

The chain employs TRBV9 and TRBJ1-6; maybe TRBD1 (5 bases). Germline values: CDR1 SGDLS, CDR2 YYNGEE. V gave up 0 bases and J gave up 9 bases, with 13 bases separating them. The CDR3 runs to 15 residues. The CDR3 loop reads CASSVAGGGISPLHF. CDR3 in DNA: TGTGCCAGCAGCGTAGCTGGGGGTGGTATTTCACCCCTCCACTTT.

This clonotype was recorded a few times. The chain carries TRBV5-1 and TRBJ1-4; D is unclear. The V gene's germline CDR1 is SGHRS and CDR2 YFSETQ. This CDR3 region has 16 residues. V lost 4 bases and J 0 bases, leaving 13 bases between the germline ends. This CDR3 is CASSPTLSTTNEKLFF. CDR3 DNA: TGCGCCAGCAGCCCGACCCTATCCACAACTAATGAAAAACTGTTTTTT.

As regards this clonotype: The junction shows a germline mismatch at one end, possibly a read error. The chain is built from TRBV28 and TRBJ1-2; TRBD1 is a possible D gene (5 bases). The CDR3 covers 14 residues. Germline values: CDR1 MDHEN, CDR2 SYDVKM. CDR3 amino acids: CVSSPGWRPIGYTF. CDR3 coding DNA: TGTGTCAGCAGCCCAGGGTGGCGCCCTATTGGCTACACCTTC.

This clonotype was detected ten times or more. The chain has TRBV6-1 and TRBJ1-1; no clear D gene. Germline V CDR1 and CDR2: MNHNS, SASEGT. This CDR3 spans 15 amino acids. Trimming pared 2 bases from V and 2 bases from J, leaving 12 bases between. The CDR3 region has the DNA TGTGCCAGCAGTGAATTCGTCACTGTAAACACTGAAGCTTTCTTT. Its protein product is CASSEFVTVNTEAFF.

There are a few counts of this clonotype. The chain employs TRBV29-1 and TRBJ2-3, with 9 bases matching TRBD1. CDR1 and CDR2 (germline): SQVTM, ANQGSEA. Trimming cost V 7 bases and J 5 bases; bases outside gene matches: 7. The CDR3 runs 13 residues. CDR3 loop: CSAGQGIGDTQYF. CDR3 nucleotides: TGCAGCGCAGGACAGGGGATAGGAGATACGCAGTATTTT.

V and J are TRBV6-1 and TRBJ2-1; the match to TRBD1 covers 7 bases. Germline values: CDR1 MNHNS, CDR2 SASEGT. The J segment lost 0 bases and the V segment lost 8 bases, leaving 7 bases of the junction unmatched. There are 15 residues in the CDR3. The chain's CDR3 is CASGRGGLSYNEQFF. For the CDR3, the DNA is TGTGCCAGCGGGAGAGGGGGCCTCTCCTACAATGAGCAGTTCTTC.

The chain uses TRBV6-5 and TRBJ2-3, with 7 positions matching TRBD2. Germline lookup yields CDR1 MNHEY and CDR2 SVGAGI. This CDR3 comprises 15 residues. V was clipped by 6 bases and J by 4 bases; unmatched bases: 10. CDR3 residues: CASSLRGREADTQYF. CDR3 nucleotide sequence: TGTGCCAGCAGCTTGCGGGGACGGGAGGCAGATACGCAGTATTTT.

This chain uses TRBV29-1 with TRBJ2-7, with 7 bases fitting TRBD1. This CDR3 contains 13 residues. With 6 bases clipped from V and 4 bases from J, the junction kept 9 bases outside the gene matches. Germline CDR1 SQVTM, CDR2 ANQGSEA. CDR3 DNA sequence: TGCAGCGTCGTCGGGACAGCCTATTACGAGCAGTACTTC. Translated: CSVVGTAYYEQYF.

The chain carries TRBV15 and TRBJ2-1, with D perhaps TRBD1 or TRBD2 (5 bases each). From germline, CDR1 is LNHNV and CDR2 YYDKDF (reference sequence). The CDR3 has 16 residues. V lost 3 bases and J 6 bases, leaving 18 bases between the germline ends. The CDR3: CATSSSRASRGNEQFF. In nucleotides, the CDR3 is TGTGCCACCAGCAGCTCCAGGGCTAGCAGAGGCAATGAGCAGTTCTTC.

This clonotype occurred many times. The genes are TRBV7-2 and TRBJ2-1; D remains unclear. This CDR3 comprises 12 residues. CDR1 SGHTA and CDR2 FQGNSA come from the germline V gene. With 7 bases removed from V and 10 bases from J, the gap between germline ends came to 14 bases. CDR3 in amino acids: CASTIHFGEQFF. The DNA for the CDR3 is TGTGCCAGCACCATCCACTTCGGGGAGCAGTTCTTC.

CDR3 DNA: TGTGCCAGCAGACGCACCGGGGAGCTGTTTTTT. This gives the protein CASRRTGELFF. The rearrangement uses TRBV2 and TRBJ2-2; D is undetermined. Trimming cost V 6 bases and J 4 bases, with 3 bases left between them. The length of the CDR3 is 11 residues. Germline-derived CDR1 and CDR2 are SNHLY and FYNNEI. Using reference TRBV2 and TRBJ2-2 for the parts outside the CDR3, the full variable domain is EPEVTQTPSHQVTQMGQEVILRCVPISNHLYFYWYRQILGQKVEFLVSFYNNEISEKSEIFDDQFSVERPDGSNFTLKIRSTKLEDSAMYFCASRRTGELFFGEGSRLTVL.

This clonotype has just a few counts. J is TRBJ2-2 and V is TRBV7-2; D gene unclear. Deletions cut 3 bases from V and 6 bases from J, with 5 bases between. The CDR3 contains 12 residues. The germline V gene encodes CDR1 SGHTA and CDR2 FQGNSA. CDR3 in DNA: TGTGCCAGCAGCTTCAATGCCGGGGAGCTGTTTTTT. It translates to CASSFNAGELFF. The complete variable domain, with remaining parts taken from reference TRBV7-2 and TRBJ2-2, reads GAGVSQSPSNKVTEKGKDVELRCDPISGHTALYWYRQSLGQGLEFLIYFQGNSAPDKSGLPSDRFSAERTGGSVSTLTIQRTQQEDSAVYLCASSFNAGELFFGEGSRLTVL.

There are many counts of this clonotype. The chain uses TRBV11-3 and TRBJ2-3; a possible D gene is TRBD2 (5 bases). V dropped 1 base and J dropped 4 bases, with 9 bases sitting between them. The CDR3 spans 14 residues. CDR1 SGHNT and CDR2 YENEEA come from the germline V gene. DNA of the CDR3: TGTGCCAGCAGCTTAGCCCCCGGGGCAGATACGCAGTATTTT. It encodes CASSLAPGADTQYF.

Only a few counts were recorded for this clonotype. The chain has TRBV5-1 and TRBJ2-3, with D tentatively TRBD2 (6 bases). Trimming shortened V by 0 bases and J by 0 bases, and 20 bases separated the two germline ends. This CDR3 spans 19 amino acids. Germline V lookup: CDR1 SGHRS, CDR2 YFSETQ. The CDR3, as DNA: TGCGCCAGCAGCTTGGTGCCTCCCGGGCTAGCGCCAAGCACAGATACGCAGTATTTT. This sequence encodes CASSLVPPGLAPSTDTQYF.

Only a few counts were recorded for this clonotype. The chain uses TRBV7-2 and TRBJ1-5, with 7 bases that match TRBD1. The CDR3 runs to 14 residues. Germline V gene sequence: CDR1 SGHTA, CDR2 FQGNSA. Germline trimming cut 5 bases from V and 4 bases from J; bases unmatched to any gene: 5. CDR3 loop: CASSAGQPNQPQHF. CDR3 DNA sequence: TGTGCCAGCAGCGCGGGACAGCCGAATCAGCCCCAGCATTTT.

The chain carries TRBV3-1 and TRBJ2-3; the match to TRBD2 covers 8 bases. CDR1 LGHDT and CDR2 YNNKEL come from the germline V gene (reference sequence). The CDR3 contains 15 residues. J gave up 3 bases and V 2 bases, and 4 bases lay outside the gene matches. The CDR3 reads CASSQSGTRTDTQYF. The CDR3 DNA is TGTGCCAGCAGCCAAAGTGGGACTAGAACAGATACGCAGTATTTT.

This clonotype was found a few times. V gene TRBV7-9 combines with J gene TRBJ2-3; maybe TRBD2 (5 bases). V shed 4 bases and J shed 1 base, with 9 bases lying between them. The germline V gene encodes CDR1 SEHNR and CDR2 FQNEAQ (reference sequence). The CDR3 is made up of 14 amino acids. The CDR3 nucleotides read TGTGCCAGCAGCTCACTAGGTGGCACAGATACGCAGTATTTT. As protein: CASSSLGGTDTQYF.